A selection of T cell receptor beta chains follows, all from one sample in a study of identical twins. In TCRdb, the 5' RACE reads were re-called with MiXCR into one record per CDR3 protein. The table shows about 200,000 distinct CDR3 sequences, with 5.5% to 7.5% occurring only once. This same sample was also taken into another study, of T cells expressing NK-cell markers.

The material sequenced was CD8+ T cells sorted from blood. The receptors shown here come from a woman aged 18-35 years in good health. The CDR3 runs from the conserved cysteine through the conserved F or W. Each record gives: CDR3 DNA, CDR3 protein, J gene, clone size, V gene, D gene. D genes are given only for firm matches. Rows give clone size only sometimes, using once, few, many, or a class for an expanded clone.

cdr3_nt: TGTGCCAGCAGCGTCCGGGACAGGGTGTACGGGGCCAACGTCCTGACTTTC; cdr3_aa: CASSVRDRVYGANVLTF; j_call: TRBJ2-6; clone_size: -; v_call: TRBV9; d_call: TRBD1
cdr3_nt: TGCGCCAGCTCCGCAGGCTCCAATGAGCAGTTCTTC; cdr3_aa: CASSAGSNEQFF; j_call: TRBJ2-1; clone_size: few; v_call: TRBV10-1; d_call: -
cdr3_nt: TGCGCCAGCGGACCAGATACGCAGTATTTT; cdr3_aa: CASGPDTQYF; j_call: TRBJ2-3; clone_size: -; v_call: TRBV10-2; d_call: -
cdr3_nt: TGCGCCAGCAGCTTGGCGGACAGGGGGCATGTCACTGAAGCTTTCTTT; cdr3_aa: CASSLADRGHVTEAFF; j_call: TRBJ1-1; clone_size: few; v_call: TRBV5-1; d_call: TRBD1
cdr3_nt: TGCAGCGCCCCCGGTTCGCGGGCCTACAATGAGCAGTTCTTC; cdr3_aa: CSAPGSRAYNEQFF; j_call: TRBJ2-1; clone_size: few; v_call: TRBV29-1; d_call: -
cdr3_nt: TGTGCCAGCAGCTTAGAAGGAGACAGGGGCCTCGAGCAGTACTTC; cdr3_aa: CASSLEGDRGLEQYF; j_call: TRBJ2-7; clone_size: few; v_call: TRBV7-6; d_call: TRBD1
cdr3_nt: TGTGCCAGCAGCCCTGGTCTGGGGGGTTTCGGCAATGAGCAGTTCTTC; cdr3_aa: CASSPGLGGFGNEQFF; j_call: TRBJ2-1; clone_size: few; v_call: TRBV9; d_call: -
cdr3_nt: TGTGCCAGCAGTTTAGTATATCAGGGCTACAATGAGCAGTTCTTC; cdr3_aa: CASSLVYQGYNEQFF; j_call: TRBJ2-1; clone_size: -; v_call: TRBV12-3/TRBV12-4; d_call: -
cdr3_nt: TGTGCCAGCAGCTTAAGGGAGTCAGGGAATCAGCCCCAGCATTTT; cdr3_aa: CASSLRESGNQPQHF; j_call: TRBJ1-5; clone_size: few; v_call: TRBV11-3; d_call: -
cdr3_nt: TGCGCCAGCAGCCCGACAGGGTTTAATTCACCCCTCCACTTT; cdr3_aa: CASSPTGFNSPLHF; j_call: TRBJ1-6; clone_size: few; v_call: TRBV5-1; d_call: TRBD1
cdr3_nt: TGTGCCAGCATGGGTGAAGGAAATCAGCCCCAGCATTTT; cdr3_aa: CASMGEGNQPQHF; j_call: TRBJ1-5; clone_size: few; v_call: TRBV2; d_call: -
cdr3_nt: TGCAGTGCTAGAGGTGGGACAGGTAGCTACGAGCAGTACTTC; cdr3_aa: CSARGGTGSYEQYF; j_call: TRBJ2-7; clone_size: many; v_call: TRBV20-1; d_call: TRBD1
cdr3_nt: TGTGCCAGCAGCTCACTTACACCCCTTGAAGCTTTCTTT; cdr3_aa: CASSSLTPLEAFF; j_call: TRBJ1-1; clone_size: many; v_call: TRBV5-5; d_call: -
cdr3_nt: TGCAGTGCCATAACTAACTATGGCTACACCTTC; cdr3_aa: CSAITNYGYTF; j_call: TRBJ1-2; clone_size: -; v_call: TRBV20-1; d_call: -
cdr3_nt: TGTGCCAGCAGCCAAGTAGCGGGACGGCAGTTCTTC; cdr3_aa: CASSQVAGRQFF; j_call: TRBJ2-1; clone_size: many; v_call: TRBV3-1; d_call: TRBD2
cdr3_nt: TGCGCCAGCAGATATAACCAGGGGCAACCCTACGAGCAGTACTTC; cdr3_aa: CASRYNQGQPYEQYF; j_call: TRBJ2-7; clone_size: -; v_call: TRBV5-1; d_call: -
cdr3_nt: TGTGCCAGCAGCTCCTCCAATGAGCAGTTCTTC; cdr3_aa: CASSSSNEQFF; j_call: TRBJ2-1; clone_size: many; v_call: TRBV3-1; d_call: -
cdr3_nt: TGTGCCAGCAGTTTTATAACGGGAGAGCTCCCCGTGCCGGATACGCAGTATTTT; cdr3_aa: CASSFITGELPVPDTQYF; j_call: TRBJ2-3; clone_size: few; v_call: TRBV27; d_call: -
cdr3_nt: TGCAGTGCTAGATCCGGGACTAGCAGAACAGATACGCAGTATTTT; cdr3_aa: CSARSGTSRTDTQYF; j_call: TRBJ2-3; clone_size: many; v_call: TRBV20-1; d_call: TRBD2
cdr3_nt: TGTGCCAGCAGCATAGTTTTGGGTGGTGAGCAGTTCTTC; cdr3_aa: CASSIVLGGEQFF; j_call: TRBJ2-1; clone_size: few; v_call: TRBV9; d_call: -
cdr3_nt: TGTGCCAGCAGCTTTAGCCTCGGAGGCGAGACCCAGTACTTC; cdr3_aa: CASSFSLGGETQYF; j_call: TRBJ2-5; clone_size: few; v_call: TRBV7-9; d_call: -
cdr3_nt: TGTGCCAGCTCCCGCCAGGGGATCCAAGAGACCCAGTACTTC; cdr3_aa: CASSRQGIQETQYF; j_call: TRBJ2-5; clone_size: -; v_call: TRBV6-1; d_call: -
cdr3_nt: TGTGCCATCCTCGACAGCACACCCTACGAGCAGTACTTC; cdr3_aa: CAILDSTPYEQYF; j_call: TRBJ2-7; clone_size: few; v_call: TRBV6-2/TRBV6-3; d_call: -
cdr3_nt: TGCAGTGCTAGAGAGGGGGGAGGGCAGGCGAGATATGGCTACACCTTC; cdr3_aa: CSAREGGGQARYGYTF; j_call: TRBJ1-2; clone_size: few; v_call: TRBV20-1; d_call: -
cdr3_nt: TGTGCCAGCTCCCAAACAGGGGGGCCTAACTCCTACGAGCAGTACTTC; cdr3_aa: CASSQTGGPNSYEQYF; j_call: TRBJ2-7; clone_size: many; v_call: TRBV3-1; d_call: TRBD1
cdr3_nt: TGCAGTGCCCCAGGGCGGGAGCCCAATACGCAGTATTTT; cdr3_aa: CSAPGREPNTQYF; j_call: TRBJ2-3; clone_size: -; v_call: TRBV20-1; d_call: TRBD2